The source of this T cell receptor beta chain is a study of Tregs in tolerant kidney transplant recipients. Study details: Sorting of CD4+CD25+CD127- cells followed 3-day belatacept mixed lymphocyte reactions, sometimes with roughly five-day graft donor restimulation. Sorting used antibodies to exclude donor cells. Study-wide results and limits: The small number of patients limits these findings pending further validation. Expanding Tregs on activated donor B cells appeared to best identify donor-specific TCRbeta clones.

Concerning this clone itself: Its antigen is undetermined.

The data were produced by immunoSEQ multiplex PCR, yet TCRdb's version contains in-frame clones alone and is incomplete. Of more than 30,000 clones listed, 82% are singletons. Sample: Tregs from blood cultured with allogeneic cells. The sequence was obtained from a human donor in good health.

The CDR3 reads CASSEQTGTPSTDTQYF. In DNA form, the CDR3 reads TGTGCCAGCAGCGAACAAACCGGGACACCGAGCACAGATACGCAGTATTTT. V and J are TRBV5-6 and TRBJ2-3, with D tentatively TRBD1 (6 bases). The CDR3 has 17 amino acids. Germline lookup yields CDR1 SGHDT and CDR2 YYEEEE. With 4 bases removed from V and 0 bases from J, the gap between germline ends came to 18 bases.